Below are 3 T cell receptor beta chains sequenced from a single sample in a study of graft-versus-host responses after intestinal transplantation. Profiled with immunoSEQ multiplex PCR; TCRdb holds only in-frame clones, not every one. The table lists 3,000 to 3,500 clones, more than 25% of them singletons. Sequences were derived from alloreactive CD4+ T cells from a mixed lymphocyte reaction culture, sampled before transplantation. Regarding subset: CFSE-low proliferating T cells sorted from roughly 6-day pre-transplant mixed lymphocyte reaction (GvH or HvG direction). The source of these receptors is a human patient who was an organ donor for intestinal transplantation.

V and J are TRBV6-5 and TRBJ1-2, with a weak D call TRBD1 (5 bases). Germline CDR1 reads MNHEY; CDR2 reads SVGAGI. The CDR3 loop spans 12 amino acids. Trimming stripped 5 bases from V and 8 bases from J, with 12 bases between. The CDR3 DNA reads as TGTGCCAGCAGTGCCAGGGAGGAAGGCTACACCTTC. Residues: CASSAREEGYTF.

The V gene is TRBV7-1, the J gene TRBJ2-2, with D perhaps matching TRBD1 or TRBD2 (6 bases each). TRBV7-1 is designated an ORF whose function remains uncertain. Trimming removed 4 bases from V and 6 bases from J, with 12 bases in between. CDR3 length: 14 residues. CDR3 residues: CASSLGGPAGELFF. The CDR3 DNA sequence: TGTGCCAGCAGCTTAGGGGGGCCCGCCGGGGAGCTGTTTTTT.

The rearrangement joins TRBV14 to TRBJ1-2; D gene unclear. CDR1 and CDR2 (germline): SGHDN, FVKESK. Trimming removed 3 bases from V and 5 bases from J, with 13 bases in between. The CDR3 extends over 14 amino acids. CDR3 region: CASSQLTTEYGYTF. CDR3 DNA sequence: TGTGCCAGCAGCCAGCTCACCACAGAGTATGGCTACACCTTC.